This entry is about one T cell receptor beta chain. Its specificity is unknown. CDR3 length: 14 amino acids. Germline assignment: CDR1 KGHSY and CDR2 FQNENV. V was cut by 2 bases and J by 5 bases, with 10 bases left in between. Some clones are missing from TCRdb's copy, which holds only in-frame ones; the method was immunoSEQ multiplex PCR. The sample contains about 440,000 clones, 90% of which appear only once. The data are from a study of Ad26.COV2.S vaccination and SARS-CoV-2 variants. Overall study context: Intramuscular Ad26.COV2.S at 5x10^10 or 1x10^11 viral particles.

Specified treatment: approximately 18 received Ad26.COV2.S at low or high dose, single or two shots; roughly five received placebo; per-sample allocation not given. Sampling took place 63 days after the first vaccine or placebo injection. Vaccination used an Ad26 vector expressing Wuhan-strain SARS-CoV-2 spike. Whole-study findings and limits: Spike-specific responses of CD8+ and CD4+ T cells were reported to display substantial breadth after vaccination. Analytic work on TCR breadth and depth might have understated the full extent of total T cell responses.

The receptor was isolated from a person between 18 and 60 years old who received the Ad26.COV2.S COVID-19 vaccine or a placebo. Source: peripheral blood, taken in a trial of Ad26.COV2.S vaccine versus placebo. The chain recombines TRBV16 with TRBJ1-5, with a possible D match to TRBD1 (6 bases). For the CDR3, the DNA is TGTGCCAGCAGCCAACGCACAGGGTATCAGCCCCAGCATTTT. Residues: CASSQRTGYQPQHF.